This T cell receptor beta chain is from a study of shared clonotypes between healthy human individuals. Study-level points and caveats: Some clonotypes were shared by all four sorted-subset donors, while others were not shared. The non-shared ones had lower generation probabilities than the shared ones. The small donor group covered limited genetic and exposure diversity.

Assay used: immunoSEQ multiplex PCR; TCRdb lists only in-frame clones, some missing. The sample carries 850,000 to 1,200,000 clones, about 75% recorded once. About this clone itself: Its antigen remains unknown.

J gave up 11 bases and V 1 base, and 5 bases lay outside the gene matches. The CDR3 is 13 amino acids. The germline gives CDR1 SGHAT, CDR2 FQNNGV. This sequence originates from a man aged 18 to 29 in good health. Sequencing input: memory CD4+ T cells sorted from blood. Sample subset: CD45RA-negative fraction. The chain joins TRBV11-2 to TRBJ1-1; 9 bases line up with TRBD1. The CDR3 nucleotides are TGTGCCAGCAGCTTAGGGACAGGGGTGGGTGCTTTCTTT. Protein: CASSLGTGVGAFF.